The source of this TCR beta chain is a study of Tregs in tolerant kidney transplant recipients. This CDR3 contains 15 residues. CDR1 and CDR2 from the germline V gene are MGHRA and YSYEKL. After removal of 3 bases from V and 15 bases from J, the junction contained 16 bases not matched to a gene. A word on this clone: The antigen is unknown.

Study observations and caveats: Tregs expanded with activated donor B cells seemed most donor-specific.

The table came from immunoSEQ multiplex PCR; TCRdb's copy has only in-frame clones and leaves some out. The table lists around 120,000 clones, approximately 90% of them singletons. V gene TRBV4-1 combines with J gene TRBJ2-1; 8 bases align to TRBD2. The specimen was CD4+ T cells from blood. The TCR originated in a human donor in good health. The CDR3 DNA reads as TGCGCCAGCAGCCACCCCACAACCGGGGGGGCTTGGAGGTTCTTC. Translated, it gives CASSHPTTGGAWRFF.